The 15 T cell receptor beta chains below come from one sample, sequenced in a study of naive and memory T cell subsets. These TCRs' antigens remain unknown. An equimolar mix of two oligonucleotides served as the beta constant-region primer for TRBC1 and TRBC2. Four rounds of PCR amplified the ligated cDNA using nested alpha and beta constant-region primers plus SP2. Via MiXCR, TCRdb re-called the UMI-ligation and nested PCR reads, giving one row per CDR3 protein. The table lists 99,000 or so distinct CDR3 sequences, more than 14% of them singletons. General observations from the study: Naive repertoires, especially CD8, held a few larger clonotypes, possibly memory cells re-expressing CD45RA.

The source material was naive CD8+ T cells from blood. The receptors were gathered from a human donor in good health.

The chain recombines TRBV29-1 with TRBJ2-4, with 9 bases identical to TRBD2. This CDR3 is built from 14 residues. The J segment lost 7 bases and the V segment lost 4 bases, leaving 8 bases of the junction unmatched. The V gene's germline CDR1 is SQVTM and CDR2 ANQGSEA. CDR3 in amino acids: CSVVVAGGGNIQYF. CDR3 in DNA: TGCAGCGTTGTGGTGGCGGGAGGGGGGAACATTCAGTACTTC.

The CDR3 region has the DNA TGTGCCAGGACCGGGTGCCCTGGAAACACCATATATTTT. As protein: CARTGCPGNTIYF. The chain carries TRBV21-1 and TRBJ1-3; TRBD1 is the table's D call, not checked against the DNA. TRBV21-1 is a pseudogene segment. The CDR3 contains 13 residues.

In its sample, this clonotype was seen a few times. J is TRBJ2-7 and V is TRBV6-5; 10 bases are a match to TRBD1. The CDR3 is 14 amino acids. The junction had 7 bases not matched to a gene; V was cut back by 6 bases and J by 5 bases. The germline gives CDR1 MNHEY, CDR2 SVGAGI. CDR3 residues: CASRRTGGVDEQYF. The CDR3 coding sequence is TGTGCCAGCAGGAGGACAGGGGGAGTTGACGAGCAGTACTTC.

V is TRBV13 and J is TRBJ2-6, with a possible D match to TRBD1 (6 bases). V gave up 5 bases and J gave up 0 bases, with 17 bases separating them. Germline CDR1 reads PRHDT; CDR2 reads FYEKMQ (reference sequence). This CDR3 region has 18 residues. This CDR3 reads CASSSPRDTSSGANVLTF. In nucleotides, the CDR3 is TGTGCCAGCAGCAGCCCCCGGGACACAAGCTCTGGGGCCAACGTCCTGACTTTC.

The V gene is TRBV28, the J gene TRBJ2-7; the match to TRBD1 covers 9 bases. V lost 5 bases, J lost 5 bases, and 4 bases stayed unmatched. Germline CDR1 and CDR2: MDHEN and SYDVKM. The CDR3 has 13 residues. The DNA for the CDR3 is TGTGCCAGCAGTATCCGGGACAGGGACGAGCAGTACTTC. It specifies CASSIRDRDEQYF.

Only a few counts were recorded for this clonotype. The chain links TRBV20-1 to TRBJ2-1; TRBD2 agrees at 7 bases. J gave up 9 bases and V 7 bases, and 6 bases lay outside the gene matches. The germline CDR1 and CDR2 sequences are DFQATT and SNEGSKA (reference sequence). The CDR3 runs to 11 residues. CDR3 sequence (DNA): TGCAGTGTCCTTCTAGCGGTTGAGCAGTTCTTC. Protein sequence: CSVLLAVEQFF.

The count of this clonotype is one. This rearrangement joins TRBV7-2 to TRBJ2-7; 7 bases fit TRBD2. V trimming: 5 bases; J trimming: 3 bases; junction bases outside the gene matches: 7. This CDR3 is built from 14 residues. Germline V gives CDR1 SGHTA, CDR2 FQGNSA. This CDR3 reads CASSPGGFGYEQYF. Written as DNA, the CDR3 is TGTGCCAGCAGCCCCGGGGGGTTCGGCTACGAGCAGTACTTC. Supplemented by reference TRBV7-2 and TRBJ2-7, the full variable domain reads GAGVSQSPSNKVTEKGKDVELRCDPISGHTALYWYRQSLGQGLEFLIYFQGNSAPDKSGLPSDRFSAERTGGSVSTLTIQRTQQEDSAVYLCASSPGGFGYEQYFGPGTRLTVT.

This clonotype came up a few times. V usage is TRBV6-2 or TRBV6-3 and J usage is TRBJ2-3; 7 bases align to TRBD2. Germline V gene data show CDR1 as MNHEY and CDR2 as SVGEGT. The CDR3 runs to 15 residues. With 2 bases clipped from V and 6 bases from J, the junction kept 8 bases outside the gene matches. CDR3 in DNA: TGTGCCAGCAGTTACGTGGGAGGGCCCGTGGATACGCAGTATTTT. Translating it yields CASSYVGGPVDTQYF.

The chain joins TRBV7-8 to TRBJ1-5, with D possibly being TRBD1 (6 bases). Germline V lookup: CDR1 SGHVS, CDR2 FQNEAQ. Trimming shortened V by 5 bases and J by 5 bases, and 13 bases separated the two germline ends. The CDR3 has 14 amino acids. CDR3 bases: TGTGCCAGCAGCCCATGGGGGGGCCATCAGCCCCAGCATTTT. Translated: CASSPWGGHQPQHF.

This clonotype turned up a few times. The J gene is TRBJ2-7, the V gene TRBV4-3, with TRBD1 matching 8 bases. The trim removed 3 bases at V and 0 bases at J, leaving 4 bases unmatched. Germline values: CDR1 LGHNA, CDR2 YSLEER. The CDR3 is 15 residues long. The CDR3 DNA follows: TGCGCCAGCAGCCATGGAACAGGGGGCTCCTACGAGCAGTACTTC. Protein: CASSHGTGGSYEQYF.

This chain joins TRBV4-3 and TRBJ2-3, with 7 positions matching TRBD2. Germline V lookup: CDR1 LGHNA, CDR2 YSLEER. CDR3 length: 17 residues. J lost 5 bases, V lost 0 bases, and 11 bases had no gene match. This CDR3 reads CASSQDWEGLCGDTQYF. In nucleotides, the CDR3 is TGCGCCAGCAGCCAAGATTGGGAGGGTTTATGCGGAGATACGCAGTATTTT.

The CDR3 coding sequence is TGTGCCAGCAGCTCCGATATTCTAGCGGGAGTGAATGAGCAGTTCTTC. It is translated as CASSSDILAGVNEQFF. The chain uses TRBV12-3 or TRBV12-4 and TRBJ2-1; 10 bases fit TRBD2. V gave up 6 bases and J gave up 7 bases; unmatched junction bases: 12. This CDR3 region has 16 residues.

The chain links TRBV19 to TRBJ1-1, with 7 bases lining up with TRBD1. This CDR3 comprises 14 residues. Germline V gene data show CDR1 as LNHDA and CDR2 as SQIVND (reference sequence). V dropped 5 bases and J dropped 5; count of bases not matched to a gene: 8. The chain's CDR3 is CASSETTGRTEAFF. CDR3 nucleotides: TGTGCCAGTAGTGAGACGACAGGGAGGACTGAAGCTTTCTTT.

The V and J genes are TRBV4-2 and TRBJ2-1, with D perhaps TRBD2 (6 bases). The length of the CDR3 is 14 residues. Between the trimmed V and J ends, which lost 8 bases and 4 bases, there was a span of 15 bases. CDR1 LGHNA and CDR2 YNFKEQ come from the germline V gene. DNA of the CDR3: TGTGCCAGCGGGTCTACGCGGGATTACAATGAGCAGTTCTTC. This gives the protein CASGSTRDYNEQFF.

The rearrangement links TRBV4-3 to TRBJ2-3; TRBD1 agrees at 7 bases. The V gene end was trimmed by 0 bases and the J gene end by 11 bases; junction bases not matched to a gene: 14. The CDR3 is 16 amino acids. In germline, CDR1 is LGHNA, CDR2 YSLEER. CDR3 protein: CASSQEQVVGAGGQYF. DNA of the CDR3: TGCGCCAGCAGCCAAGAGCAGGTTGTCGGGGCAGGGGGGCAGTATTTT.